The present entry profiles one T cell receptor (beta chain) with its context. The antigen remains unidentified. This CDR3 is built from 17 residues. V lost 3 bases to trimming and J lost 2 bases; unmatched junction nucleotides: 14. Germline V gene lookup returns CDR1 GTSNPN and CDR2 SVGIG (reference sequence). The data were taken from a study of beta chain features in type 1 diabetes. Whole-study results and caveats: The similarity of naive, central memory and Treg TCRB repertoires appeared greater among patients than among healthy donors. With patients and controls alike, PCR might favor shorter templates to an equal degree. Type 1 diabetes patients had TCRB CDR3s that were shorter (moderately but significantly so) in all four CD4+ subsets.

Sequencing targeted expressed TCRB transcripts, as all isolated RNA had been reverse transcribed. The method was immunoSEQ multiplex PCR; TCRdb's version includes in-frame clones alone and lacks a portion of them. The sample consists of about 240,000 clones, around 26% of them appearing once. The sample taken for sequencing was central memory CD4+ T cells from blood. This chain joins TRBV30 and TRBJ1-1; 8 bases match TRBD1. The TCR sequence derives from a man aged 30-40 years in good health. In DNA, the CDR3 is TGTGCCTGGAGCGTACAGGGGGTATATCGGTTAAACACTGAAGCTTTCTTT. Translated, it gives CAWSVQGVYRLNTEAFF.